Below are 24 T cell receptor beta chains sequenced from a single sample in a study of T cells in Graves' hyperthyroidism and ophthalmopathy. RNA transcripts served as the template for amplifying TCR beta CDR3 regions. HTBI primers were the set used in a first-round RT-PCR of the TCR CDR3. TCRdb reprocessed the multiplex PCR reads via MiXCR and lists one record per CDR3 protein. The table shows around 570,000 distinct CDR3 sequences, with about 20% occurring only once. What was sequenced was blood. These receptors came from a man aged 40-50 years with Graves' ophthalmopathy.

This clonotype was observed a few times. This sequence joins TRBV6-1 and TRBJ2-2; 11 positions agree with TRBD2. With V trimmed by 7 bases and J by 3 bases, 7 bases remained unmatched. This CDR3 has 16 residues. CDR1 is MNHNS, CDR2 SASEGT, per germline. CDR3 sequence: CASIGTSGLYTGELFF. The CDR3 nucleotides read TGTGCCAGCATCGGGACTAGCGGTTTATACACCGGGGAGCTGTTTTTT.

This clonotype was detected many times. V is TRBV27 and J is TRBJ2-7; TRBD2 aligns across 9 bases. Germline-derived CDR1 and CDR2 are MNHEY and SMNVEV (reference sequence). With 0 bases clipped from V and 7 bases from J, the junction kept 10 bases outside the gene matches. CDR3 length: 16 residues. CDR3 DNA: TGTGCCAGCAGTTTATCGGGTCCAGCGGGAGGAGGAGAGCAGTACTTC. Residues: CASSLSGPAGGGEQYF.

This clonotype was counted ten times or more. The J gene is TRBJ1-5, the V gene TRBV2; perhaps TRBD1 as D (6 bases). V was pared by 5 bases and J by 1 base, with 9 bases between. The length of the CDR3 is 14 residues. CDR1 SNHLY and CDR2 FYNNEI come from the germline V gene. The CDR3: CASSQGISNQPQHF. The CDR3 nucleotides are TGTGCCAGCAGTCAGGGGATCAGCAATCAGCCCCAGCATTTT.

For the CDR3, the DNA is TGTGCCAGCAGCTTACCCCAAAACAAGCACAACGAGAAAGCGGGAGAGGTAGATACGCAGTATTTT. As protein: CASSLPQNKHNEKAGEVDTQYF. The chain combines TRBV7-2 with TRBJ2-3, with 8 nucleotides matching TRBD2. Germline V CDR1 and CDR2: SGHTA, FQGNSA. Trimming at V came to 2 bases and at J to 5 bases, leaving 27 bases not matched to a gene. The CDR3 spans 22 residues.

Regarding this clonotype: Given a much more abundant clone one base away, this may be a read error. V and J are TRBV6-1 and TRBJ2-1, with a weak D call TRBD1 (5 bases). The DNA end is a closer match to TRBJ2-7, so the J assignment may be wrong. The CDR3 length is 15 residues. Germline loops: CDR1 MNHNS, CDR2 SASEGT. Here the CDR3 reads CASRRTPPSYNEQYF. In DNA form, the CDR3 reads TGTGCCAGCAGACGGACACCCCCATCCTACAATGAGCAGTACTTC.

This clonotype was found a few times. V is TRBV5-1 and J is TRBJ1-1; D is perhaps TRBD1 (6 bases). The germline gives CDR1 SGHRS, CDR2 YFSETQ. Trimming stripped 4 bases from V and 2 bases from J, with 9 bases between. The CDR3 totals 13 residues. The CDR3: CASSPGTNTEAFF. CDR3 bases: TGCGCCAGCAGCCCAGGGACAAACACTGAAGCTTTCTTT.

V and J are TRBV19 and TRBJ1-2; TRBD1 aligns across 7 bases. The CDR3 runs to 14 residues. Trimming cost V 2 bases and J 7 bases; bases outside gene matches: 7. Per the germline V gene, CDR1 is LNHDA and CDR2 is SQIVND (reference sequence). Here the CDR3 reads CASSISDRESGYTF. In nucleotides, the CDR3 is TGTGCCAGTAGTATAAGCGACAGGGAGTCTGGCTACACCTTC. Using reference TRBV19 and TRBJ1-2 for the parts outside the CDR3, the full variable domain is DGGITQSPKYLFRKEGQNVTLSCEQNLNHDAMYWYRQDPGQGLRLIYYSQIVNDFQKGDIAEGYSVSREKKESFPLTVTSAQKNPTAFYLCASSISDRESGYTFGSGTRLTVV.

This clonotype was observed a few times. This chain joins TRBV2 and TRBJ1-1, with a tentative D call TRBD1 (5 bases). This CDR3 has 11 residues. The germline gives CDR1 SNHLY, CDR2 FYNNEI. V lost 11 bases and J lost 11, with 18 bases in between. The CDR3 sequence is CAGRTGRDAFF. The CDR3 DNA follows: TGTGCCGGGAGGACGGGGCGAGACGCTTTCTTT.

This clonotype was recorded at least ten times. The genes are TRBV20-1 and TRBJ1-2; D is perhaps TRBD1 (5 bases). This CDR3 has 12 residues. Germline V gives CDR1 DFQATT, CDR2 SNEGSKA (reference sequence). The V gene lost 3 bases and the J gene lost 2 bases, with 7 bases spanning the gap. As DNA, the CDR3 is TGCAGTGCTAGCCGACAGAACTATGGCTACACCTTC. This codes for CSASRQNYGYTF.

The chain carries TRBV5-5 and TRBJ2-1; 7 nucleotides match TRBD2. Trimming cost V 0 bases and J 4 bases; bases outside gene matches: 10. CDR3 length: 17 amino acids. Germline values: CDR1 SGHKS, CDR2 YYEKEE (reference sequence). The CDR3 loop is CASSLAGPGGIYNEQFF. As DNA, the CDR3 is TGTGCCAGCAGCTTGGCGGGCCCCGGGGGGATATACAATGAGCAGTTCTTC.

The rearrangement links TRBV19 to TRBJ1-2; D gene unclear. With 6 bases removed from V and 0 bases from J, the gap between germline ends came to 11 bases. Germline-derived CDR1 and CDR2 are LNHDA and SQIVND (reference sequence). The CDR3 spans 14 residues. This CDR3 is CASRSLLANYGYTF. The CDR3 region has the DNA TGTGCCAGTAGATCACTCCTAGCTAACTATGGCTACACCTTC.

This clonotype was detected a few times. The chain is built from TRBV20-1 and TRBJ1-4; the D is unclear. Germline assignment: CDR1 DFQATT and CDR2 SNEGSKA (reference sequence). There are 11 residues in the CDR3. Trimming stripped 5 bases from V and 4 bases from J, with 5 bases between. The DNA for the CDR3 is TGCAGTGCTTCGGTTAATGAAAAACTGTTTTTT. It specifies CSASVNEKLFF.

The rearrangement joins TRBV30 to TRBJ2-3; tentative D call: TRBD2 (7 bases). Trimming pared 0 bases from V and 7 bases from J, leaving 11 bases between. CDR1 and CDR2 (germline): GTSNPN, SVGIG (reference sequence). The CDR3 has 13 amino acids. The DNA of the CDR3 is TGTGCCTGGAGTGTACCCGGGGGGCATACGCAGTATTTT. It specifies CAWSVPGGHTQYF.

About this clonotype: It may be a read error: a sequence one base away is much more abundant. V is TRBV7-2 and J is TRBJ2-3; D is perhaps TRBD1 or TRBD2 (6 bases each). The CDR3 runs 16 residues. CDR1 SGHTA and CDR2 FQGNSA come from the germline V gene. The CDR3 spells CPSSSLPEGGTDTQYF. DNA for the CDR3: TGTCCCAGCAGCTCCCTTCCGGAGGGGGGCACAGATACGCAGTATTTT.

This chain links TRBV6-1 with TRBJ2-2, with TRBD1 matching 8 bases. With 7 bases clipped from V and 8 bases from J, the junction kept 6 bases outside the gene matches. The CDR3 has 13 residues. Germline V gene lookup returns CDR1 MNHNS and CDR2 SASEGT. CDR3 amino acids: CASTEQGAGELFF. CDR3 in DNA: TGTGCCAGCACCGAGCAGGGGGCAGGGGAGCTGTTTTTT.

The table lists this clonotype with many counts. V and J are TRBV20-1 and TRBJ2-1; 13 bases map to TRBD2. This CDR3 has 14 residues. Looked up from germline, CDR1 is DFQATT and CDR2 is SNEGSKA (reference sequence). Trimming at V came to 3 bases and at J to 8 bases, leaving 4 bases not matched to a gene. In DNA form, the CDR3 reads TGCAGTGCTAGCGGGACTAGCGGGGCCGATGAGCAGTTCTTC. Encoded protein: CSASGTSGADEQFF.

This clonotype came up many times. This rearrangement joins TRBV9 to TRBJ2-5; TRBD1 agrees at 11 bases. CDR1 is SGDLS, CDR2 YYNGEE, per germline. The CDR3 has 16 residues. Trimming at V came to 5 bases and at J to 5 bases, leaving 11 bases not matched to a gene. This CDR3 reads CASSLSGTGGLETQYF. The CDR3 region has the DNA TGTGCCAGCAGTTTATCCGGGACAGGGGGACTCGAGACCCAGTACTTC.

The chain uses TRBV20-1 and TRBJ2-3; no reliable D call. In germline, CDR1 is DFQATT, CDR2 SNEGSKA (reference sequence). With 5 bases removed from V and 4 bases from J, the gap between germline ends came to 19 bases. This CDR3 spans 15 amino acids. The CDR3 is CSASPRAPNADTQYF. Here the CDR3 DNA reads TGCAGTGCTTCCCCGCGCGCCCCTAACGCAGATACGCAGTATTTT.

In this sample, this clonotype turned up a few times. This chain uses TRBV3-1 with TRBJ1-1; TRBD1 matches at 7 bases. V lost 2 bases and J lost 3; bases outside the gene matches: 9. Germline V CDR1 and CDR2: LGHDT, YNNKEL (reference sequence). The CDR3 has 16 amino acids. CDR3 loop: CASSQRPGQADTEAFF. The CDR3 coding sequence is TGTGCCAGCAGCCAACGGCCCGGACAGGCGGACACTGAAGCTTTCTTT. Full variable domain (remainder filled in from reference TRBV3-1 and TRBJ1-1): DTAVSQTPKYLVTQMGNDKSIKCEQNLGHDTMYWYKQDSKKFLKIMFSYNNKELIINETVPNRFSPKSPDKAHLNLHINSLELGDSAVYFCASSQRPGQADTEAFFGQGTRLTVV.

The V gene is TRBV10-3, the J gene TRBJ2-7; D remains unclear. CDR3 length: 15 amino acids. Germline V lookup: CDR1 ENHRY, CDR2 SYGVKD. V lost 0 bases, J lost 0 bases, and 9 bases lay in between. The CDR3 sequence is CAISESGRSSYEQYF. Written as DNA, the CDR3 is TGTGCCATCAGTGAGTCGGGTAGATCCTCCTACGAGCAGTACTTC.

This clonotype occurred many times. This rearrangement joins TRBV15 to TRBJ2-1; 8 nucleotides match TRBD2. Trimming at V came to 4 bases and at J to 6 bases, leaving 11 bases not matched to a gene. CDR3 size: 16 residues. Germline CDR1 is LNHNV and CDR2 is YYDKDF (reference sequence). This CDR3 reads CATSKAREGYGNEQFF. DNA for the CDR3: TGTGCCACCAGCAAAGCACGGGAGGGCTACGGCAATGAGCAGTTCTTC.

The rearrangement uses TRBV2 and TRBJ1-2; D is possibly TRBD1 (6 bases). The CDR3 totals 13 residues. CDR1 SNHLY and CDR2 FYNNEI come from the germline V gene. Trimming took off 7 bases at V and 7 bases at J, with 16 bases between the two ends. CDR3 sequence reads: CASKREGVFGYTF. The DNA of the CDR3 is TGTGCCAGCAAGAGAGAGGGGGTTTTTGGCTACACCTTC.

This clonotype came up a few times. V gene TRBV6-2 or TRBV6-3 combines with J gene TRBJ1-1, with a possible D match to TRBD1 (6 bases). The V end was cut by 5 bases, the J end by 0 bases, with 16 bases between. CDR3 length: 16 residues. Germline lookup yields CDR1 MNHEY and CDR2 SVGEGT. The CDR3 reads CASSPQGSYLNTEAFF. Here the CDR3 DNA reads TGTGCCAGCAGTCCCCAGGGGTCTTATTTGAACACTGAAGCTTTCTTT.

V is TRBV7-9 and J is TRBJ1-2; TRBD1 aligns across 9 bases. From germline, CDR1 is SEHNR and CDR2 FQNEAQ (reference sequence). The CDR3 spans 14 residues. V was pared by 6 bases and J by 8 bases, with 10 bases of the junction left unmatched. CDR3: CASSPPGTGYGYTF. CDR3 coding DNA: TGTGCCAGCAGTCCGCCCGGGACAGGGTACGGCTACACCTTC.